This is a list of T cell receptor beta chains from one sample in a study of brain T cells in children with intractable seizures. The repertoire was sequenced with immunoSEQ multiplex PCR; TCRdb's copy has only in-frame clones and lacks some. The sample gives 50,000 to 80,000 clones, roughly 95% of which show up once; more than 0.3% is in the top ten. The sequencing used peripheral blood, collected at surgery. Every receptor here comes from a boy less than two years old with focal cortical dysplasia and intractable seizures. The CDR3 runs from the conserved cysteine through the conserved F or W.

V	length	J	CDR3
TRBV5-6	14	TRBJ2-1	CASTWTGVSNEQFF
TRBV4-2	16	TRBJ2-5	CASSLGLAGGQETQYF
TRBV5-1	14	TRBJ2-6	CASSLGSGANVLTF
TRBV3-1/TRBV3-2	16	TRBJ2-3	CASSRFRDFGTDTQYF
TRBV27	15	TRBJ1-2	CASSLYSGGGSGYTF
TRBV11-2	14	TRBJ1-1	CASSLHRVDTEAFF
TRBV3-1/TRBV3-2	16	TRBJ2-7	CASSQARLASGYEQYF
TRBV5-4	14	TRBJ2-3	CASSLEVGTDTQYF
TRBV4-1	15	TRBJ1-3	CASRRRDLSGNTIYF
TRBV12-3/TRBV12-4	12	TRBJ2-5	CASSLRQQTQYF
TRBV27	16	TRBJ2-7	CASSTRDTGQDYEQYF
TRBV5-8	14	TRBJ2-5	CASSLGRARETQYF
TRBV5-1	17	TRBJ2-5	CASSLRLAGGAPETQYF
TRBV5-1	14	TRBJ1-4	CASSLAGANEKLFF
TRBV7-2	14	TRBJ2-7	CASSLRGGTYEQYF
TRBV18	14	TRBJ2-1	CASSPPEDYNEQFF
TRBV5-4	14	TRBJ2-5	CASSSGTNQETQYF
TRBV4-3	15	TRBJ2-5	CASSQEVSVMETQYF
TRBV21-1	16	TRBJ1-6	CASSKVGGRGNSPLHF
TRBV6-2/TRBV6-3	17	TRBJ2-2	CASSYYPLSYNTGELFF
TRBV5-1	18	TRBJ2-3	CASSWDYEPKPSTDTQYF
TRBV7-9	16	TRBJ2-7	CASSSLSPLAGDEQYF
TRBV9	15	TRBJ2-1	CASSARGVRYNEQFF
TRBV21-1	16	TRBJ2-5	CASSKYWDRGPETQYF
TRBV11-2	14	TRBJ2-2	CASSLGANTGELFF
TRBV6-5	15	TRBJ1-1	CASSYTGTGATEAFF
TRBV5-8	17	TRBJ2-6	CASSLVYGNSGANVLTF
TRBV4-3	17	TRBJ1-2	CASSPCNRTGENYGYTF
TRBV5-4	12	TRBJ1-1	CASTGGGTEAFF
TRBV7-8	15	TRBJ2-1	CASSLLRSSYNEQFF
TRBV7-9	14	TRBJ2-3	CASSFERVSDTQYF
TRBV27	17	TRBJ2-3	CASSLISGVTSTDTQYF
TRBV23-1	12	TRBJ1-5	CDGGGSNQPQHF
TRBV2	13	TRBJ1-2	CASKDRGNYGYTF
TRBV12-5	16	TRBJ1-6	CASGFDSGTGHSPLHF
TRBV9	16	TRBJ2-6	CASSVSPGSGANVLTF
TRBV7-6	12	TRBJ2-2	CASRTNTGELFF
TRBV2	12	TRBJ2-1	CASSEAVHEQFF
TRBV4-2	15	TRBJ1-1	CASSLREGSDTEAFF
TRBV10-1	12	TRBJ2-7	CASSDGDYEQYF
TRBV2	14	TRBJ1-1	CASRVVHVGTEAFF
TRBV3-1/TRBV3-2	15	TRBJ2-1	CASSRLAVWGNEQFF
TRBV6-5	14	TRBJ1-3	CASSRWRSGNTIYF
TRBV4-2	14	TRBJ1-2	CASSQESGAHGYTF
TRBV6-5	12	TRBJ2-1	CASSSPGGEQFF
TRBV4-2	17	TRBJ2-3	CASSQELAGGRKDTQYF
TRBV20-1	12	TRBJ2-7	CSASGNSYEQYF
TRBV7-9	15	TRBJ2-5	CASSLVKAGKETQYF